Sequencing of this T cell receptor beta chain was carried out in a study of blood T cell repertoires in COVID-19. TCRdb's copy holds only in-frame clones and misses some; the assay was immunoSEQ multiplex PCR. The sample has tens of thousands of clones, around 80% seen once. The CDR3 length is 16 residues. The germline CDR1 and CDR2 sequences are SGHTA and FQGNSA. V lost 2 bases, J lost 0 bases, and 10 bases lay in between. The sequenced sample was peripheral blood. This receptor was taken from a man aged 50 to 60 with active or convalescent COVID-19. This chain uses TRBV7-2 with TRBJ1-4; D is undetermined. CDR3 sequence: CASSLIGIATNEKLFF. DNA for the CDR3: TGTGCCAGCAGCTTAATCGGGATTGCAACTAATGAAAAACTGTTTTTT.